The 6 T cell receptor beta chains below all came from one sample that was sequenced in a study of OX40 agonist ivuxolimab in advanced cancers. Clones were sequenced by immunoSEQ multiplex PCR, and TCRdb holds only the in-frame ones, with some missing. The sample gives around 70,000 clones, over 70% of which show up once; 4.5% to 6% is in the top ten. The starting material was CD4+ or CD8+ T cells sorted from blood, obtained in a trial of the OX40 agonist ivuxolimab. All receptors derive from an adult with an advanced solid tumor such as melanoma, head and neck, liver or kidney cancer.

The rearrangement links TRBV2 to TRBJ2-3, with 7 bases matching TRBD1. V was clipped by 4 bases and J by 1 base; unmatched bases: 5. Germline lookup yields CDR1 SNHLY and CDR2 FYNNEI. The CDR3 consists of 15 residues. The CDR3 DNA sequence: TGTGCCAGCAGTGGGCAGGGGGTGGGCACAGATACGCAGTATTTT. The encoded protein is CASSGQGVGTDTQYF.

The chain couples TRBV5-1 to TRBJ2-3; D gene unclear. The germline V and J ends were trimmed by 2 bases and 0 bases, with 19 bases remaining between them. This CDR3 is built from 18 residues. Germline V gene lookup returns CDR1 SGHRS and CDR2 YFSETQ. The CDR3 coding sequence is TGCGCCAGCAGCTTCATCACCCAATCCGTAGCTAGCACAGATACGCAGTATTTT. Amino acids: CASSFITQSVASTDTQYF. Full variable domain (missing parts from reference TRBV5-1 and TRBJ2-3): KAGVTQTPRYLIKTRGQQVTLSCSPISGHRSVSWYQQTPGQGLQFLFEYFSETQRNKGNFPGRFSGRQFSNSRSEMNVSTLELGDSALYLCASSFITQSVASTDTQYFGPGTRLTVL.

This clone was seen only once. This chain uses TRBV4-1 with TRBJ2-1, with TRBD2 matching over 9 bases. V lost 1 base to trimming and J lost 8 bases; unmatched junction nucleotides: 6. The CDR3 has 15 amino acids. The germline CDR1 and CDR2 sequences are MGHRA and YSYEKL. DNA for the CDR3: TGCGCCAGCAGCCAAGCAGCTAGCGGGGCAGATGAGCAGTTCTTC. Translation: CASSQAASGADEQFF.

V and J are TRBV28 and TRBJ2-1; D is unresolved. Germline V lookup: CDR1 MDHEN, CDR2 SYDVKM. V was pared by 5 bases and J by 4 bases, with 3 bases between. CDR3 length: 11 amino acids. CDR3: CASSQYNEQFF. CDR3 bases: TGTGCCAGCAGTCAGTACAATGAGCAGTTCTTC.

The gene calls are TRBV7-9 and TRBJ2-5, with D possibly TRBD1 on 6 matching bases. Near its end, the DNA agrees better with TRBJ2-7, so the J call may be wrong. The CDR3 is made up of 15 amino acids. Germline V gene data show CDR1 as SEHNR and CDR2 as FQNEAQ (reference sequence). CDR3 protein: CASSPKITGNYEQYF. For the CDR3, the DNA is TGTGCCAGCAGCCCAAAAATTACAGGGAACTACGAGCAGTACTTC.

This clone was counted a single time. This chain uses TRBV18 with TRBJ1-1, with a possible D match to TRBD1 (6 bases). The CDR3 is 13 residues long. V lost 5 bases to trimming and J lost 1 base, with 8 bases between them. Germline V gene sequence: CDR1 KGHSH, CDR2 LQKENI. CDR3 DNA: TGTGCCAGCTCAGGGACACCGAACACTGAAGCTTTCTTT. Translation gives CASSGTPNTEAFF.